These T cell receptor beta chains were read from a single sample in a study of shared clonotypes between healthy human individuals. Only in-frame clones appear in the TCRdb table, and some are missing; sequencing was by immunoSEQ multiplex PCR. Seen here are fewer than 1.6 million clones, less than 99% observed once, and the top ten hold around 0.33%. The source material was naive CD4+ T cells sorted from blood. These receptors came from a man aged 30 to 39 in good health. CDR3s include the opening cysteine and the closing phenylalanine or tryptophan. D genes are given only for firm matches. Clone size is not always given. Where it is, it says once, few, many or a class for expanded clones.

TRBV29-1	.	TRBJ2-7	.	TGCAGCGTTGCCCGGACATATCGTAACGAGCAGTACTTC	CSVARTYRNEQYF
TRBV5-8	.	TRBJ1-5	.	TGTGCCAGCAGCTCGGGCGAGAGGGGACGGGGTCAGCCCCAGCATTTT	CASSSGERGRGQPQHF
TRBV4-3	.	TRBJ1-3	.	TGCGCCAGCAGCCGTGGGCAGTTTGCTGGAAACACCATATATTTT	CASSRGQFAGNTIYF
TRBV18	.	TRBJ2-7	.	TGTGCCAGCTCACCACTGGCAGGAACGTCGCTCGAGCAGTACTTC	CASSPLAGTSLEQYF
TRBV18	.	TRBJ2-7	.	TGTGCCAGCTCACCACCTTCGGGCTACGAGCAGTACTTC	CASSPPSGYEQYF
TRBV27	.	TRBJ1-5	TRBD1	TGTGCCAGCAGTCCGACAGGGCCCGCTAAGAGGCCCCAGCATTTT	CASSPTGPAKRPQHF
TRBV19	.	TRBJ1-2	.	TGTGCCAGTAGCCTGACAGAAAACTATGGCTACACCTTC	CASSLTENYGYTF
TRBV5-1	.	TRBJ2-7	.	TGCGCCAGCAGGACTCCCTACGAGCAGTACTTC	CASRTPYEQYF
TRBV19	.	TRBJ2-5	.	TGTGCCAGTAGTATCGCTGAAGAGACCCAGTACTTC	CASSIAEETQYF
TRBV11-2	.	TRBJ1-1	TRBD1	TGTGCCAGCAGCCATCCCTCCGGGACAGGGGACACTGAAGCTTTCTTT	CASSHPSGTGDTEAFF
TRBV7-9	.	TRBJ2-1	.	TGTGCCAGCAGCCCAGGGAGGTCCCCGAACAATGAGCAGTTCTTC	CASSPGRSPNNEQFF
TRBV27	.	TRBJ2-5	.	TGTGCCAGCAGTCTCACCCGCCTCAGTGGCGGCCCAAAAGAGACCCAGTACTTC	CASSLTRLSGGPKETQYF
TRBV29-1	.	TRBJ1-2	.	TGCAGCGTTGAAGGACAGGTTAACTATGGCTACACCTTC	CSVEGQVNYGYTF
TRBV18	.	TRBJ2-1	TRBD2	TGTGCCAGCTCACCACCGGGACTAGCGGGACACGGGGGGTTCTTC	CASSPPGLAGHGGFF
TRBV2	.	TRBJ1-2	.	TGTGCCAGCAGTGTTGGGAATGGCTACACCTTC	CASSVGNGYTF
TRBV29-1	.	TRBJ2-7	TRBD1	TGCAGCGTTGGCAGGGGGTCGACCTACGAGCAGTACTTC	CSVGRGSTYEQYF
TRBV6-6	.	TRBJ2-3	TRBD2	TGTGCCAGCAGTTACGGGGCGGGAGGGCCTCCAGATACGCAGTATTTT	CASSYGAGGPPDTQYF
TRBV10-3	.	TRBJ2-3	TRBD2	TGTGCCATCAGTGGGCCTAGCGGGGGTACGATCACATATACGCAGTATTTT	CAISGPSGGTITYTQYF
TRBV19	once	TRBJ2-3	.	TGTGCCAGTAGTATTCTTCAAGACAGCACAGATACGCAGTATTTT	CASSILQDSTDTQYF
TRBV13	.	TRBJ2-2	TRBD2	TGTGCCAGCAGCAAGAGGGGACTAGCGGGGGATTGGAGCGCGAACACCGGGGAGCTGTTTTTT	CASSKRGLAGDWSANTGELFF
TRBV6-6	.	TRBJ2-7	.	TGTGCCAGCAGCACCATTCAGGGCTACGAGCAGTACTTC	CASSTIQGYEQYF
TRBV19	.	TRBJ2-2	.	TGTGCCAGTAGTATCCGATCGGGACTCACCACCGGGGAGCTGTTTTTT	CASSIRSGLTTGELFF
TRBV4-3	.	TRBJ2-3	.	TGCGCCAGCAGCCAAGATGCGAGCACAGATACGCAGTATTTT	CASSQDASTDTQYF
TRBV6-1	.	TRBJ1-5	.	TGTGCCAGCAGTGCTCCTCCGGGCCAAGATAGCAATCAGCCCCAGCATTTT	CASSAPPGQDSNQPQHF
TRBV5-4	.	TRBJ2-7	TRBD2	TGTGCCAGCAGCTTGGCGGTAGCGGGCTCCTACGAGCAGTACTTC	CASSLAVAGSYEQYF
TRBV7-6	.	TRBJ1-5	.	TGTGCCAGCAGCTTAAGCTCGGGCCAGCCCCAGCATTTT	CASSLSSGQPQHF
TRBV5-5	.	TRBJ1-5	.	TGTGCCAGCAGCTCCCCCAATCAGCCCCAGCATTTT	CASSSPNQPQHF
TRBV9	.	TRBJ2-1	TRBD2	TGTGCCAGCAGCGTTGGGACTAGCTCCAACAATGAGCAGTTCTTC	CASSVGTSSNNEQFF
TRBV11-2	.	TRBJ2-7	.	TGTGCCAGCAGCCCCCGAGTCACCAACTCCTACGAGCAGTACTTC	CASSPRVTNSYEQYF
TRBV28	.	TRBJ1-2	TRBD1	TGTGCCAGCAGTCTTGCTATGAAGGGACAGCGGAGACATGGCTACACCTTC	CASSLAMKGQRRHGYTF
TRBV5-6	.	TRBJ2-3	TRBD1	TGTGCCAGCAGCGATACAGGGGACACGAACACAGATACGCAGTATTTT	CASSDTGDTNTDTQYF
TRBV7-9	few	TRBJ1-5	.	TGTGCCAGCAGCTTAGACAGTCAGCCCCAGCATTTT	CASSLDSQPQHF
TRBV9	.	TRBJ2-5	.	TGTGCCAGCAGTCTCCGGTGGCCCCAGGGAGAGACCCAGTACTTC	CASSLRWPQGETQYF
TRBV9	.	TRBJ2-1	TRBD2	TGTGCCAGCAGCGTAGTTCCCGGGACTAACAATGAGCAGTTCTTC	CASSVVPGTNNEQFF
TRBV19	.	TRBJ1-1	.	TGTGCCAGTAGTATTTTAGGGGGGGACACTGAAGCTTTCTTT	CASSILGGDTEAFF
TRBV7-3	.	TRBJ2-4	TRBD2	TGTGCCAGCAGCCCCTATGGGGGGGTGACTAGCGGGAGTGCAACCAAAAACATTCAGTACTTC	CASSPYGGVTSGSATKNIQYF
TRBV5-4	few	TRBJ1-1	TRBD1	TGTGCCAGCAGCTTGGACAGGGGGCGAACTGAAGCTTTCTTT	CASSLDRGRTEAFF
TRBV7-9	.	TRBJ2-1	.	TGTGCCAGCAGCCCCCTATCTTGGGGAGATGAGCAGTTCTTC	CASSPLSWGDEQFF
TRBV5-1	.	TRBJ2-5	.	TGCGCCAGCAGCTCCCCCGGAGGCTATCAAGAGACCCAGTACTTC	CASSSPGGYQETQYF
TRBV6-5	.	TRBJ2-7	TRBD1	TGTGCCAGCAGTGTCTCCCGGGACAGGATTGCCGAGCAGTACTTC	CASSVSRDRIAEQYF
TRBV29-1	.	TRBJ2-7	.	TGCAGCGTTGAAGATCCCGATGAGGCCTACGAGCAGTACTTC	CSVEDPDEAYEQYF
TRBV5-8	.	TRBJ2-5	.	TGTGCCAGCAGCTTGAATAGCGGCATAATGGTGACCCAGTACTTC	CASSLNSGIMVTQYF
TRBV7-2	.	TRBJ2-7	.	TGTGCCAGCAGCGCTGTAGGTTGGGCGGCCGAGCAGTACTTC	CASSAVGWAAEQYF
TRBV29-1	once	TRBJ2-4	TRBD2	TGCAGCGTGGGACTAGCGGACATTCAGTACTTC	CSVGLADIQYF
TRBV5-1	.	TRBJ2-5	TRBD1	TGCGCCAGCAACCAGGGACAGGGGGTGGAAGAGACCCAGTACTTC	CASNQGQGVEETQYF
TRBV19	.	TRBJ1-4	.	TGTGCCAGTAGTTTGGGACTAATCAATGAAAAACTGTTTTTT	CASSLGLINEKLFF
TRBV2	.	TRBJ2-7	TRBD2	TGTGCCAGCAGGACTAGCGGGGACACCTACGAGCAGTACTTC	CASRTSGDTYEQYF
TRBV25-1	.	TRBJ2-3	TRBD2	TGTGCCAGCAGTGTGACTAGCGGGAGGGCAGATACGCAGTATTTT	CASSVTSGRADTQYF
TRBV4-2	.	TRBJ2-7	.	TGTGCCAGCAGCCAAGACGCTAGCGCCTCCTACGAGCAGTACTTC	CASSQDASASYEQYF